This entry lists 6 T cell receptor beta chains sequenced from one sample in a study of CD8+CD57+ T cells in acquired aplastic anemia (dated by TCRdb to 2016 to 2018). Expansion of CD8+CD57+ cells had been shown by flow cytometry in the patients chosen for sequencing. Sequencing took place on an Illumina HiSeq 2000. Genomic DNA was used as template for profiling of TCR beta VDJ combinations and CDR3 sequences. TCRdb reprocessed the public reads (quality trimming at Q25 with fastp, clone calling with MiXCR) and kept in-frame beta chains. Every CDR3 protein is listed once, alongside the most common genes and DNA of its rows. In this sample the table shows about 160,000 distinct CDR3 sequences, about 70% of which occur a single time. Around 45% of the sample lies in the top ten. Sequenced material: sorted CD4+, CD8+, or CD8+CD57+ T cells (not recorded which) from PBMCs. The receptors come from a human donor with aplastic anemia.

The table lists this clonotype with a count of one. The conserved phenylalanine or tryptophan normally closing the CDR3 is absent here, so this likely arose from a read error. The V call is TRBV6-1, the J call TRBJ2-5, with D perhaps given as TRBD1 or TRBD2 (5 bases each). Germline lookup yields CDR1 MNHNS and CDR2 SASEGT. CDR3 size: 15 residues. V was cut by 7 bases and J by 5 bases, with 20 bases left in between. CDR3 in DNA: TGTGCCAGCAAACCCCGGGACCAATGGGGGGAGACCCAGTACATC. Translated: CASKPRDQWGETQYI.

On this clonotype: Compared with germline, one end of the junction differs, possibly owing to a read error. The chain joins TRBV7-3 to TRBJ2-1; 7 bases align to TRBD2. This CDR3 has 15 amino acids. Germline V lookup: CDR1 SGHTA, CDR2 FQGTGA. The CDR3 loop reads CASSLTGTTYNEQLF. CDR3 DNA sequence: TGTGCTAGCAGCCTAACCGGGACTACCTACAATGAGCAGCTCTTC.

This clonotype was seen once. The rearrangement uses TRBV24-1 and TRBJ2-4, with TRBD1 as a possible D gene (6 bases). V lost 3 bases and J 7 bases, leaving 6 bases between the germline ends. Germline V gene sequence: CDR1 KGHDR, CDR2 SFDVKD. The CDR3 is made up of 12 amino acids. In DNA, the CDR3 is TGTGCCACCAGTGATCAGGGGAACATTCAGTACTTC. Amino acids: CATSDQGNIQYF.

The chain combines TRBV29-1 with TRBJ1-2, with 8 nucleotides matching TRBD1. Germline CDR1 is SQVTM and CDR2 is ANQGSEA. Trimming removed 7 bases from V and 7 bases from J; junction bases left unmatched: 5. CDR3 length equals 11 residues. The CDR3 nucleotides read TGCAGCGGCCAGACAGGGGCTGGCTACACCTTC. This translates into CSGQTGAGYTF.

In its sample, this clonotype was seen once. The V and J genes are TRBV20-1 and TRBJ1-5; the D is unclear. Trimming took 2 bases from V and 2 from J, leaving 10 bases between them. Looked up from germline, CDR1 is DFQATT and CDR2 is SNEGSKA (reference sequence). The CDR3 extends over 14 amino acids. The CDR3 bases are TGCAGTGCTAGAACACTCGAGGGCAATCAGCCCCAGCATTTT. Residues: CSARTLEGNQPQHF.

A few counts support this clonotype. Here the CDR3 DNA reads TGTGCCAGCAGCTTAGGCTTAGCGGGAGAGGGCAATGAGCAGTTCTTC. Protein product: CASSLGLAGEGNEQFF. The rearrangement uses TRBV5-6 and TRBJ2-1; 9 bases map to TRBD2. The germline gives CDR1 SGHDT, CDR2 YYEEEE. The junction had 9 bases not matched to a gene; V was cut back by 2 bases and J by 6 bases. The CDR3 is 16 amino acids. The full variable domain, with the rest looked up from reference TRBV5-6 and TRBJ2-1, is DAGVTQSPTHLIKTRGQQVTLRCSPKSGHDTVSWYQQALGQGPQFIFQYYEEEERQRGNFPDRFSGHQFPNYSSELNVNALLLGDSALYLCASSLGLAGEGNEQFFGPGTRLTVL.